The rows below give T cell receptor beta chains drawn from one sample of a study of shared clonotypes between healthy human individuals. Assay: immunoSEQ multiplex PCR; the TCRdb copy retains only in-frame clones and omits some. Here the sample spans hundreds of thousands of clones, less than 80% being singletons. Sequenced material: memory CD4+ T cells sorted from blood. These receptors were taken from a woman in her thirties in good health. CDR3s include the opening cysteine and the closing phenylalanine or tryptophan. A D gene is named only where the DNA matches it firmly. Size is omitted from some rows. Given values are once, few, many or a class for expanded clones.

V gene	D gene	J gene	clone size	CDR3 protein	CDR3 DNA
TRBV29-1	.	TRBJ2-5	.	CSVRQGQETQYF	TGCAGCGTTCGGCAGGGCCAAGAGACCCAGTACTTC
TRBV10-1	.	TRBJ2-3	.	CASSDTTDTQYF	TGCGCCAGCTCGGACACCACAGATACGCAGTATTTT
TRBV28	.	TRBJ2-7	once	CASSQIYEQYF	TGTGCCAGCAGCCAAATATACGAGCAGTACTTC
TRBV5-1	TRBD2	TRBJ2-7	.	CASSLSTSGPSEQYF	TGCGCCAGCAGCTTGTCGACTAGCGGGCCTAGTGAGCAGTACTTC
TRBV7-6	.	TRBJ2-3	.	CASSSAPGYTDTQYF	TGTGCCAGCAGCTCAGCCCCCGGGTACACAGATACGCAGTATTTT
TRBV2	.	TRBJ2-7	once	CASSEFEGEQYF	TGTGCCAGCAGTGAATTTGAGGGCGAGCAGTACTTC
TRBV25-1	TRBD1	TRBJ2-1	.	CASSERGEGAYNEQFF	TGTGCCAGCAGTGAAAGAGGTGAGGGGGCTTACAATGAGCAGTTCTTC
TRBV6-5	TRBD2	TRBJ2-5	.	CASRLAGDETQYF	TGTGCCAGCAGACTAGCGGGAGACGAGACCCAGTACTTC
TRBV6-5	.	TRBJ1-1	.	CASRQTELNTEAFF	TGTGCCAGCAGGCAGACAGAGTTAAACACTGAAGCTTTCTTT
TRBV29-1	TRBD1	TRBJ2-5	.	CSAQQGVETQYF	TGCAGCGCCCAGCAGGGGGTGGAGACCCAGTACTTC
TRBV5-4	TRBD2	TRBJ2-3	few	CASRRTSGPTDTQYF	TGTGCCAGCAGACGGACTAGCGGTCCCACAGATACGCAGTATTTT
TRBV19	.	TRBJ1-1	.	CASSGGTRNTEAFF	TGTGCCAGTAGTGGGGGGACAAGGAACACTGAAGCTTTCTTT
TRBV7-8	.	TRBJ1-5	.	CASSAGRAQPQHF	TGTGCCAGCTCCGCGGGCAGGGCTCAGCCCCAGCATTTT
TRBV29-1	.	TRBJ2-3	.	CSVAGDTQYF	TGCAGCGTTGCTGGGGATACGCAGTATTTT
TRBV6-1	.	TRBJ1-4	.	CASTRTTNEKLFF	TGTGCCAGCACGCGAACAACTAATGAAAAACTGTTTTTT
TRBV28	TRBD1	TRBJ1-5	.	CASSSGTGAGQPQHF	TGTGCCAGCAGTTCCGGGACAGGGGCGGGACAGCCCCAGCATTTT
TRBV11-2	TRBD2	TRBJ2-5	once	CASSLASGKETQYF	TGTGCCAGCAGCTTAGCCAGCGGGAAAGAGACCCAGTACTTC
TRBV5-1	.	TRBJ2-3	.	CASSLASGAATDTQYF	TGCGCCAGCAGCTTGGCCTCAGGGGCAGCCACAGATACGCAGTATTTT
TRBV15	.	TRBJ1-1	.	CATSRDNRSRRRTNTEAFF	TGTGCCACCAGCAGAGATAACAGGAGTCGGCGACGGACGAACACTGAAGCTTTCTTT
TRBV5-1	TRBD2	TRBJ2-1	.	CASSNGLSGRDEQFF	TGCGCCAGCAGCAACGGACTCAGCGGGAGGGATGAGCAGTTCTTC
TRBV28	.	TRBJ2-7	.	CASSPQGTYEQYF	TGTGCCAGCAGTCCGCAGGGGACCTACGAGCAGTACTTC
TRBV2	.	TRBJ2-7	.	CASRSGRPYEQYF	TGTGCCAGCAGAAGCGGGCGTCCCTACGAGCAGTACTTC
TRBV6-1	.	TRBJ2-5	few	CASSEQGFKTQYF	TGTGCCAGCAGTGAACAGGGATTCAAGACCCAGTACTTC
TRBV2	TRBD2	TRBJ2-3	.	CASSNRLAMSTDTQYF	TGTGCCAGCAGTAACCGACTAGCAATGAGCACAGATACGCAGTATTTT
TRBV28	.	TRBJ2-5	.	CASASGGTGGETQYF	TGTGCCAGCGCCTCTGGGGGAACTGGGGGAGAGACCCAGTACTTC
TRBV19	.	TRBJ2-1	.	CASSMLAMTGSGNEQFF	TGTGCCAGTAGTATGTTGGCTATGACGGGATCTGGCAATGAGCAGTTCTTC
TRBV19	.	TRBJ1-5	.	CASSPWGGSGNQPQHF	TGTGCCAGTAGTCCTTGGGGGGGCTCTGGCAATCAGCCCCAGCATTTT
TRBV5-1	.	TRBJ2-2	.	CASSPFGNTGELFF	TGCGCCAGCAGTCCTTTCGGGAACACCGGGGAGCTGTTTTTT
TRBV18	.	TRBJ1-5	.	CASSPAVRNQPQHF	TGTGCCAGCTCACCAGCTGTGCGCAATCAGCCCCAGCATTTT
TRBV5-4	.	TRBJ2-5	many	CASSFAGETQYF	TGTGCCAGCAGCTTCGCCGGGGAGACCCAGTACTTC
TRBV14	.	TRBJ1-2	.	CASRRPGGYGYTF	TGTGCCAGCAGACGACCCGGCGGCTATGGCTACACCTTC
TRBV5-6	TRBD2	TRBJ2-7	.	CASSSFELAGAKWYEQYF	TGTGCCAGCAGCTCCTTCGAACTAGCGGGAGCGAAGTGGTACGAGCAGTACTTC
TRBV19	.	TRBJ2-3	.	CASSIQAVRPDTQYF	TGTGCCAGTAGTATTCAAGCGGTCAGACCAGATACGCAGTATTTT
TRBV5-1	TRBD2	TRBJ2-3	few	CASNELAGHTDTQYF	TGCGCCAGCAACGAACTAGCGGGTCACACAGATACGCAGTATTTT
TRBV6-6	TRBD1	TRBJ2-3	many	CASSPTGDTQYF	TGTGCCAGCAGTCCGACAGGGGATACGCAGTATTTT
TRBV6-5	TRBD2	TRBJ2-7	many	CASSYASLAGNYEQYF	TGTGCCAGCAGTTACGCATCACTAGCGGGAAACTACGAGCAGTACTTC
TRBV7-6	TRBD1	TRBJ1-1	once	CASSPTGGATEAFF	TGTGCCAGCAGCCCGACAGGGGGGGCCACTGAAGCTTTCTTT
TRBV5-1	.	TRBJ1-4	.	CASSLASTNEKLFF	TGCGCCAGCAGCTTGGCCTCAACTAATGAAAAACTGTTTTTT
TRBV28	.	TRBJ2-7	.	CASSLGVRGEQYF	TGTGCCAGCAGTTTAGGGGTGAGAGGCGAGCAGTACTTC
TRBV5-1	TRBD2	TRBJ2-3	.	CASSPGTSGISQYTQYF	TGCGCCAGCAGCCCAGGGACTAGCGGGATATCACAATATACGCAGTATTTT
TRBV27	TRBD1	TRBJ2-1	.	CASRSGTGGPYNEQFF	TGTGCCAGCAGGTCCGGGACAGGGGGGCCCTACAATGAGCAGTTCTTC
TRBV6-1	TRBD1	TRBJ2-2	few	CAGNRGQFGTGELFF	TGTGCCGGAAACAGGGGGCAGTTTGGCACCGGGGAGCTGTTTTTT
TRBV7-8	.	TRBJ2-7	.	CASSLALGRGGEQYF	TGTGCCAGCAGCTTAGCGCTCGGGAGAGGAGGCGAGCAGTACTTC
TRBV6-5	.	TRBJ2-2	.	CASSYSESHTGELFF	TGTGCCAGCAGTTACTCGGAGTCCCACACCGGGGAGCTGTTTTTT
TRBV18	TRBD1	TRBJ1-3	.	CASSPRQGPSGNTIYF	TGTGCCAGCTCACCTCGACAGGGTCCATCTGGAAACACCATATATTTT
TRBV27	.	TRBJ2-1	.	CASSSHGGSDEQFF	TGTGCCAGCAGTTCCCATGGGGGGAGCGATGAGCAGTTCTTC
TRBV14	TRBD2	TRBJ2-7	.	CASSQGTSGSYEQYF	TGTGCCAGCAGCCAAGGGACTAGCGGATCCTACGAGCAGTACTTC
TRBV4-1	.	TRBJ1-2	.	CASSHPSAWAGYTF	TGCGCCAGCAGCCATCCGTCCGCGTGGGCTGGCTACACCTTC
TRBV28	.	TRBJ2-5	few	CASSLSLGSQETQYF	TGTGCCAGCAGTTTAAGTTTGGGCTCACAAGAGACCCAGTACTTC
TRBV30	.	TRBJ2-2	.	CAWSVTFYTGELFF	TGTGCCTGGAGTGTGACTTTTTACACCGGGGAGCTGTTTTTT
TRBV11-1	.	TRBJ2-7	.	CASSRLSGMYEQYF	TGTGCCAGCAGCCGACTATCCGGAATGTACGAGCAGTACTTC
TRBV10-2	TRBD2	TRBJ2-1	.	CASSPSGRGVNEQFF	TGCGCCAGCAGCCCTAGCGGGAGAGGGGTCAATGAGCAGTTCTTC
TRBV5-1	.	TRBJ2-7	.	CASSFNPGGEQYF	TGCGCCAGCAGCTTTAATCCTGGTGGAGAGCAGTACTTC
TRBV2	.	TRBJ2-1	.	CASRKDRSSYNEQFF	TGTGCCAGCCGGAAAGACCGTAGCTCCTACAATGAGCAGTTCTTC
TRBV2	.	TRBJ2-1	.	CASRATGRNLEQFF	TGTGCCAGCAGAGCCACGGGGAGGAACCTTGAGCAGTTCTTC
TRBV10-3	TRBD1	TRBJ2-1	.	CAISGGSQGVINEQFF	TGTGCCATCAGTGGGGGGAGCCAGGGGGTGATCAATGAGCAGTTCTTC
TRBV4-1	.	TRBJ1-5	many	CASSQDWAGNNQPQHF	TGCGCCAGCAGCCAAGATTGGGCAGGCAACAATCAGCCCCAGCATTTT
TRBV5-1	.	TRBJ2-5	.	CASSPAGQMRETQYF	TGCGCCAGCAGCCCGGCGGGACAGATGAGGGAGACCCAGTACTTC
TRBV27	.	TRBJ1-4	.	CASSGGGTNEKLFF	TGTGCCAGCAGTGGAGGGGGGACTAATGAAAAACTGTTTTTT
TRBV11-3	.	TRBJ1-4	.	CASPLNEKLFF	TGTGCCAGCCCCCTGAATGAAAAACTGTTTTTT